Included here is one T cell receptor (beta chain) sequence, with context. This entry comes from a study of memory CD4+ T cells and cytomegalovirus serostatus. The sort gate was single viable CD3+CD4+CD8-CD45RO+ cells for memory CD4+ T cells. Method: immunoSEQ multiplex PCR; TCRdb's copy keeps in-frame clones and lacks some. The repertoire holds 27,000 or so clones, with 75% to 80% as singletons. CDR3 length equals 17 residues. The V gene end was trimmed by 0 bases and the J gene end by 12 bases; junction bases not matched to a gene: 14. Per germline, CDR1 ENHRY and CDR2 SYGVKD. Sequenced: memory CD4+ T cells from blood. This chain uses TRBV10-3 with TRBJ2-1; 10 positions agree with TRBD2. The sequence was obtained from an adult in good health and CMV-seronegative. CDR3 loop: CAISESTSSGSGVGQFF. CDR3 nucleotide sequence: TGTGCCATCAGTGAGTCGACGTCTAGCGGGAGTGGGGTCGGGCAGTTCTTC.